One sample yielded the 26 T cell receptor beta chains listed below, sequenced in a study of T cell responses to AZD1222 COVID-19 vaccine. The repertoire was sequenced with immunoSEQ multiplex PCR; TCRdb's copy has only in-frame clones and lacks some. Among fewer than 85,000 clones listed, 70% to 90% were seen once. The sequencing here drew on peripheral blood, taken 28 days after the second AZD1222 dose. These receptors were collected from an adult who received the AZD1222 COVID-19 vaccine.

Here the CDR3 reads CASSESYEQYF. In DNA, the CDR3 is TGTGCCAGCTCCGAGTCCTACGAGCAGTACTTC. V usage is TRBV18 and J usage is TRBJ2-7; D gene ambiguous. Trimming stripped 6 bases from V and 1 base from J, with 4 bases between. The CDR3 covers 11 residues. From germline, CDR1 is KGHSH and CDR2 LQKENI.

The rearrangement uses TRBV12-3 or TRBV12-4 and TRBJ1-4, with D tentatively TRBD1 (6 bases). This CDR3 is 13 amino acids long. V was cut by 3 bases and J by 10 bases, with 12 bases left in between. The CDR3 loop reads CASSFGGQTKLFF. For the CDR3, the DNA is TGTGCCAGCAGTTTTGGTGGACAGACAAAACTGTTTTTT.

V usage is TRBV18 and J usage is TRBJ1-3, with D possibly being TRBD1 (5 bases). This CDR3 spans 14 amino acids. V gave up 1 base and J gave up 3 bases, with 7 bases separating them. From germline, CDR1 is KGHSH and CDR2 LQKENI. Here the CDR3 reads CASSPQGSGNTIYF. Here the CDR3 DNA reads TGTGCCAGCTCACCACAGGGGAGTGGAAACACCATATATTTT.

This chain connects TRBV19 to TRBJ1-1; D not certain. The CDR3 is 13 amino acids. V shed 5 bases and J shed 4 bases, with 11 bases lying between them. Germline CDR1 and CDR2: LNHDA and SQIVND (reference sequence). Here the CDR3 reads CASSFGLGTEAFF. The CDR3 bases are TGTGCCAGTAGTTTTGGGTTGGGCACTGAAGCTTTCTTT.

This clone was recorded once. The gene calls are TRBV19 and TRBJ2-3; 8 bases line up with TRBD2. V shed 10 bases and J 3 bases; nucleotides not matched to a gene: 21. Germline V gives CDR1 LNHDA, CDR2 SQIVND (reference sequence). The CDR3 extends over 18 amino acids. The CDR3 DNA reads as TGTGCCACTAGCAGGACGATAAGCGGGAGAGGGAAAACAGATACGCAGTATTTT. Amino acid sequence: CATSRTISGRGKTDTQYF.

The chain joins TRBV27 to TRBJ1-5; D gene uncertain. Germline values: CDR1 MNHEY, CDR2 SMNVEV (reference sequence). The CDR3 length is 13 residues. V lost 3 bases to trimming and J lost 4 bases, with 7 bases between them. CDR3 DNA sequence: TGTGCCAGCAGTTTTGTATTGAATCAGCCCCAGCATTTT. This sequence encodes CASSFVLNQPQHF.

The chain has TRBV3-1 (or the pseudogene TRBV3-2) and TRBJ1-4; D is unresolved. The CDR3 totals 13 residues. In germline, CDR1 is LGHDT, CDR2 YNNKEL (reference sequence). V shed 1 base and J shed 5 bases, with 5 bases lying between them. The CDR3 nucleotides are TGTGCCAGCAGCCAAGTTTGGAATGAAAAACTGTTTTTT. It codes for CASSQVWNEKLFF.

The gene calls are TRBV13 and TRBJ2-7; the D gene is possibly TRBD1 (5 bases). Trimming shortened V by 4 bases and J by 2 bases, and 12 bases separated the two germline ends. Germline CDR1 is PRHDT and CDR2 is FYEKMQ (reference sequence). There are 14 residues in the CDR3. The CDR3 DNA is TGTGCCAGCAGCTCTAAAAAAGGGGCCTACGAGCAGTACTTC. This gives the protein CASSSKKGAYEQYF.

This chain connects TRBV2 to TRBJ2-1, with 7 bases lining up with TRBD1. Germline V gene lookup returns CDR1 SNHLY and CDR2 FYNNEI. V was pared by 4 bases and J by 13 bases, with 7 bases of the junction left unmatched. The CDR3 length is 12 residues. The CDR3 here is CASSVHRGPQFF. CDR3 nucleotide sequence: TGTGCCAGCAGTGTGCACAGGGGCCCCCAGTTCTTC. Filled out from reference TRBV2 and TRBJ2-1, the complete variable domain reads EPEVTQTPSHQVTQMGQEVILRCVPISNHLYFYWYRQILGQKVEFLVSFYNNEISEKSEIFDDQFSVERPDGSNFTLKIRSTKLEDSAMYFCASSVHRGPQFFGPGTRLTVL.

This clone appeared a few times. The V call is TRBV6-4, the J call TRBJ2-1; D might be TRBD1 (6 bases). Per germline, CDR1 MRHNA and CDR2 SNTAGT. The CDR3 covers 14 residues. V was shortened by 7 bases and J by 4 bases, with 14 bases between the two germline ends. Here the CDR3 reads CASKLTGSYNEQFF. CDR3 nucleotides: TGTGCCAGCAAATTGACAGGCTCATACAATGAGCAGTTCTTC.

The CDR3: CASSTPRLGAQGEQYF. DNA for the CDR3: TGTGCCAGCTCAACCCCTCGGTTGGGGGCGCAGGGCGAGCAGTACTTC. V usage is TRBV18 and J usage is TRBJ2-7, with a possible D match to TRBD1 (6 bases). V gave up 5 bases and J gave up 6 bases, with 23 bases separating them. Germline V lookup: CDR1 KGHSH, CDR2 LQKENI. This CDR3 is 16 amino acids long.

Only one count was recorded for this clone. The gene calls are TRBV18 and TRBJ1-5, with D maybe TRBD1 (5 bases). The CDR3 contains 15 residues. The germline V gene encodes CDR1 KGHSH and CDR2 LQKENI. V lost 3 bases and J lost 6, with 15 bases in between. CDR3 DNA: TGTGCCAGCTCACCTGACTGGGGCGAGGGTCAGCCCCAGCATTTT. It specifies CASSPDWGEGQPQHF.

This clone was seen only a few times. One junction end does not reproduce the germline sequence, and a read error may be involved. The CDR3 DNA is TGTGCCAGCAGCTGGACAGGTTGG. As protein: CASSWTGW. This chain links TRBV7-3 with TRBJ1-1; 7 bases map to TRBD1. Germline-derived CDR1 and CDR2 are SGHTA and FQGTGA. CDR3 length: 8 amino acids.

This chain joins TRBV7-8 and TRBJ1-2, with D possibly matching TRBD1 (5 bases). Per germline, CDR1 SGHVS and CDR2 FQNEAQ. Trimming removed 5 bases from V and 0 bases from J, with 19 bases in between. The length of the CDR3 is 17 residues. CDR3 coding DNA: TGTGCCAGCAGCGTAACCGAAATCCAGGGATCTAACTATGGCTACACCTTC. Translated: CASSVTEIQGSNYGYTF.

This chain uses TRBV18 with TRBJ1-6; D unclear. Per the germline V gene, CDR1 is KGHSH and CDR2 is LQKENI. CDR3 length: 14 residues. The V end lost 3 bases, the J end lost 8 bases, and 11 bases lay between the germline ends. The chain's CDR3 is CASSPGAGYSPLHF. The CDR3 DNA sequence: TGTGCCAGCTCACCTGGTGCAGGCTATTCACCCCTCCACTTT.

The chain employs TRBV6-5 and TRBJ2-3; TRBD1 matches at 8 bases. The CDR3 runs to 15 residues. J was trimmed by 1 base and V by 5 bases; bases with no gene match: 5. Germline CDR1 and CDR2: MNHEY and SVGAGI. The CDR3 loop reads CASSPLGQGTDTQYF. For the CDR3, the DNA is TGTGCCAGCAGTCCCCTGGGACAGGGCACAGATACGCAGTATTTT.

Details on this clone: Because the CDR3's place on the DNA is in doubt, the DNA is left out and the CDR3 is given as listed by TCRdb. The J gene is TRBJ2-7, the V gene TRBV21-1; the DNA was not compared with TRBD1, the D call given in the table. TRBV21-1 is labeled a pseudogene. Termini included, the CDR3 measures 15 amino acids. The CDR3 region is CASSKVGTGAYEQYF.

This chain connects TRBV30 to TRBJ1-5, with a possible D match to TRBD1 (5 bases). Deletions cut 3 bases from V and 3 bases from J, with 12 bases between. Germline V CDR1 and CDR2: GTSNPN, SVGIG (reference sequence). The CDR3 covers 14 residues. The CDR3 DNA reads as TGTGCCTGGAGCGAGGGGTTTAACAATCAGCCCCAGCATTTT. This encodes CAWSEGFNNQPQHF.

The chain is built from TRBV6-2 or TRBV6-3 and TRBJ1-1; D remains ambiguous. Trimming removed 5 bases at V and 3 bases at J, with 7 bases between. CDR3 length: 12 residues. The germline V gene has CDR1 MNHEY and CDR2 SVGEGT. The CDR3 bases are TGTGCCAGCAGTATTGGGTACACTGAAGCTTTCTTT. Translated, it gives CASSIGYTEAFF.

A single count supports this clone. This sequence joins TRBV6-1 and TRBJ1-1, with a tentative D call TRBD1 (5 bases). Germline CDR1 and CDR2: MNHNS and SASEGT. The V end lost 3 bases, the J end lost 2 bases, and 13 bases lay between the germline ends. The CDR3 runs 15 residues. The CDR3 here is CASSDSGTVNTEAFF. The CDR3 DNA reads TGTGCCAGCAGTGATTCCGGGACGGTCAACACTGAAGCTTTCTTT.

V is TRBV3-1 (or the pseudogene TRBV3-2) and J is TRBJ1-1; 7 bases agree with TRBD1. CDR1 LGHDT and CDR2 YNNKEL come from the germline V gene (reference sequence). After removal of 1 base from V and 7 bases from J, the junction contained 6 bases not matched to a gene. The CDR3 spans 14 residues. The CDR3 sequence: CASSQVSGGGEAFF. The CDR3, as DNA: TGTGCCAGCAGCCAAGTTTCAGGGGGGGGTGAAGCTTTCTTT.

This chain links TRBV5-4 with TRBJ2-4; D gene ambiguous. The V gene lost 2 bases and the J gene lost 1 base, with 7 bases spanning the gap. The CDR3 length is 14 residues. The germline gives CDR1 SGHNT, CDR2 YYREEE (reference sequence). The CDR3 nucleotides read TGTGCCAGCAGCTTCCTAGAGGCCAAAAACATTCAGTACTTC. Translating gives CASSFLEAKNIQYF.

The table lists this clone with a count of one. The chain joins TRBV7-2 to TRBJ2-2; 9 bases align to TRBD1. This CDR3 is 17 amino acids long. V dropped 1 base and J dropped 1; count of bases not matched to a gene: 4. Germline loops: CDR1 SGHTA, CDR2 FQGNSA. The CDR3 bases are TGTGCCAGCAGCTTAGTAGGGACAGGGAGGAACACCGGGGAGCTGTTTTTT. This translates into CASSLVGTGRNTGELFF.

V gene TRBV4-1 combines with J gene TRBJ1-5; D remains ambiguous. V lost 0 bases and J 6 bases, leaving 12 bases between the germline ends. This CDR3 is built from 15 residues. Germline V gives CDR1 MGHRA, CDR2 YSYEKL. In nucleotides, the CDR3 is TGCGCCAGCAGCCAAGATGACACGGGAATTCAGCCCCAGCATTTT. Its translation: CASSQDDTGIQPQHF.

The chain has TRBV27 and TRBJ1-4; D is perhaps TRBD1 (6 bases). CDR3 length equals 15 residues. Looked up from germline, CDR1 is MNHEY and CDR2 is SMNVEV (reference sequence). Deletions cut 5 bases from V and 1 base from J, with 11 bases between. The CDR3 sequence is CASSLQGLTNEKLFF. The CDR3 nucleotides read TGTGCCAGCAGTCTACAGGGTTTAACTAATGAAAAACTGTTTTTT.

The chain employs TRBV6-6 and TRBJ2-7; 8 nucleotides match TRBD1. This CDR3 has 16 residues. The V and J ends lost 7 bases and 6 bases, in that order; junction bases with no gene match: 17. Germline CDR1 reads MNHNY; CDR2 reads SVGAGI (reference sequence). This CDR3 is CASTKFRGPDLPEQYF. CDR3 nucleotide sequence: TGTGCCAGCACCAAATTCAGGGGGCCCGACCTTCCCGAGCAGTACTTC.